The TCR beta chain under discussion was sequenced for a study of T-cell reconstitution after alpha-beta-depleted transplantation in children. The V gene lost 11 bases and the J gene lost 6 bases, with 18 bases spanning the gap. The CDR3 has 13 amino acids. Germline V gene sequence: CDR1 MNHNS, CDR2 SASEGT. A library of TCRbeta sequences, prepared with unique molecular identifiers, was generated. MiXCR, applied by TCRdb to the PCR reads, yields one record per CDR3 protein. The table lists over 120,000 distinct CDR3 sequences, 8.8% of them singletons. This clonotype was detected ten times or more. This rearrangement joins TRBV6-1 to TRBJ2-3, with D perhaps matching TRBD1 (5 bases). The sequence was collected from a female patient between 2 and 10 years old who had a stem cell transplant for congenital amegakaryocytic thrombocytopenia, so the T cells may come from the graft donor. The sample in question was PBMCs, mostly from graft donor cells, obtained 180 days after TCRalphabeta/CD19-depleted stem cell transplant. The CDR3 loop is CAVHRNPRDTQYF. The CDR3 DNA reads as TGTGCCGTTCACAGGAACCCAAGGGATACGCAGTATTTT.